This entry is about one TCR beta chain. The specificity of this receptor is unknown. Germline is not matched at one junction end, which may reflect a read error. The library was prepared using PCR. For sequencing, a NextSeq 500 was employed. Bulk TCR libraries were prepared as previously described, using TCR primers listed in Table S5. Total RNA was purified with the Qiagen AllPrep DNA/RNA kit. Before any analysis, reads coming from multiple sequencing runs of the same library were combined into one pool. The paper's data handling went like this. Reads were retained only if their TCR constant sequence matched exactly, and those retained reads were trimmed to 150 nt and grouped according to their 12-nt molecular barcodes. Within each barcode group, reads were sub-clustered at a 15% Levenshtein threshold, and quality-weighted consensus sequences were built per RNA molecule. Non-functional sequences were filtered out, along with any lower-count sequence sitting one edit away from another sequence. Based on fitting two negative binomial distributions, any barcode sub-cluster with under 20% of the maximum read count was discarded. Starting from the raw public reads, TCRdb applied fastp trimming at Q25, assembled clones with MiXCR and retained in-frame beta chains. Identical CDR3 protein sequences are pooled into one entry, listed with their most common genes and DNA. These V and J calls originate from TCRdb's pipeline instead of the authors' own analysis. In this sample the table shows 97,000 or so distinct CDR3 sequences, around 37% of which occur a single time. Approximately 10% of the sample is in the top ten clones.

The germline V gene provides CDR1 MDHEN and CDR2 SYDVKM. The CDR3 has 15 amino acids, counting the end cysteine and phenylalanine. This entry keeps only the CDR3 DNA: 45 bases, framed from base 1. The data stem from a study of molecular identifiers for immune sequencing clone quantification (dated by TCRdb to the late 2010s). In terms of the full investigation: For a replicate experiment, the RNA from either about 20,000 or 100,000 naive CD8 T cells was divided into five aliquots, and four of those aliquots went on to sequencing. This methods study used CD8 T cells to benchmark TCR RNA copy counting and molecular-identifier clustering-based TCR repertoire sequencing (MIDCIRS). Findings and caveats that apply to the study as a whole: In CMV-specific effector cells, clones with more than 20 RNA copies accounted for over 97% of molecules, whereas in naive cells such clones accounted for under 1%. When barcode sub-clustering was not used, chimeric consensus sequences inflated TCR diversity, with chimeras reaching as high as 47%. Modeling indicated approximately 3.2 TCR RNA copies recovered per cell, compared with about ten by digital PCR, which implies a capture efficiency of approximately 30%. Naive libraries contained spiked-in Jurkat TCR RNA (approximately nine copies' worth), which is not part of the donor repertoire. Even against a background of 750,000 to 1,000,000 naive CD8 T cells, spiked-in Jurkat TCR RNA amounting to a single cell's worth was reported to be detectable. Highly expanded clone sizes could be underestimated if identical TCR molecules share a barcode.

Libraries of naive CD8 T cells were built from approximately 20,000 to 1,000,000 sorted cells, with 10%, 30% or 50% of the purified RNA used. Naive CD8 T cells were FACS-sorted as CD8+CD4-CCR7+CD45RA+ on a BD FACSAria II into RLT Plus buffer. To test detection sensitivity, Jurkat RNA equal to ten TCR copies was added to samples of about 18,000-1,100,000 naive CD8 T cells. Enrichment of CD8 T cells was performed with RosetteSep CD8+ T Cell Enrichment Cocktail and Ficoll-Paque, after which ACK red cell lysis was carried out. Sequenced: naive CD8+ T cells from blood, with Jurkat cell RNA spiked in. In light of the paper, this sample's cell subset or site label describes: FACS-sorted CD8+CD4-CCR7+CD45RA+ naive T cells. The sequence derives from a human donor in good health. Some libraries in this study had Jurkat cell RNA spiked in. The chain was built from TRBV28 and TRBJ2-6; the D element might be TRBD1 or TRBD2, as each aligns at 5 bases. CDR3 protein: CASTEGSSGANVQTF. The DNA sequence is as follows: TGTGCCAGCACCGAGGGTAGCTCTGGGGCCAACGTCCAGACTTTC.